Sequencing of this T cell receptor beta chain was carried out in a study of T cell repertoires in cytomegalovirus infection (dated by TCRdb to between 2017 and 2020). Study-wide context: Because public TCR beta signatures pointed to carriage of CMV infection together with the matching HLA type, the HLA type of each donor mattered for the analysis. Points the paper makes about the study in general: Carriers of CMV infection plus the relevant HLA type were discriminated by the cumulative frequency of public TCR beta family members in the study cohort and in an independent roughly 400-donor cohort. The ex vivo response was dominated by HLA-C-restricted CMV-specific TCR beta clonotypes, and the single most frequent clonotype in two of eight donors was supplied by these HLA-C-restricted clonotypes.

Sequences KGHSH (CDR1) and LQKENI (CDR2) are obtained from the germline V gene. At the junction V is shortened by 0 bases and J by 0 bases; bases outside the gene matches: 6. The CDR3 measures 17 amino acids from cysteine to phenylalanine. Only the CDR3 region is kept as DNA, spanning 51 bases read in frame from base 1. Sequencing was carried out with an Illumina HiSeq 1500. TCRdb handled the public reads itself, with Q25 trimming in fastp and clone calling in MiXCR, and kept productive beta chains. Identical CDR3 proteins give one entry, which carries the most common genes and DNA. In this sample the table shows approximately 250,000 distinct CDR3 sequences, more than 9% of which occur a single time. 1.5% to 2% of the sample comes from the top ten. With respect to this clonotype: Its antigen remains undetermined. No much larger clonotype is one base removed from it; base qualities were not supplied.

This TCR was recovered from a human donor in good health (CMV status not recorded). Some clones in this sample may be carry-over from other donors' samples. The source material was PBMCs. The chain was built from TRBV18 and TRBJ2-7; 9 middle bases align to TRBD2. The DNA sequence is TGTGCCAGCTCACCACCCTACGAGCGGGGGGACTCCTACGAGCAGTACTTC. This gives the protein CASSPPYERGDSYEQYF.